The present entry profiles one T cell receptor beta chain with its context. Its antigen is still unknown. One junction end does not reproduce the germline sequence, and a read error may be involved. These data come from a study of human T cells and chemical hapten exposure (dated by TCRdb to the early 2020s). Study-level background: For sensitization, 2% DPC in acetone was applied to a roughly 2 cm by roughly 2 cm area of upper inner arm skin. Patients additionally received weekly therapeutic DPC doses to the scalp throughout the roughly 25-week study period. Patch tests used Finn chambers with 0.01% DPC on the upper back, scored after 6 days by International Contact Dermatitis Research Group standards. Alopecia areata with under or over 50% scalp involvement, alopecia totalis and alopecia universalis were represented in the patient cohort, which was mostly female. Libraries were pooled for sequencing, and variation in per-sample TCR yields was attributed mainly to small differences in library volumes within the pool. This study followed changes in the peripheral blood TCR repertoire in vivo during primary and secondary sensitization of alopecia patients to the hapten diphenylcyclopropenone (DPC). Blood was sampled from patients pre-sensitization (week 0) and at 2, 6 and about 24 weeks after DPC sensitization. Roughly 30 alopecia patients gave blood for TCR sequencing at one to four time points (pre-sensitization, 2, 6 and 24 weeks).

The CDR3 starts with the cysteine, ends with the phenylalanine, and has 13 residues. Of all the DNA, just the CDR3 is kept, 39 bases in frame from base 1. What the study reported, not specific to this receptor: Significantly more large CDR3 similarity clusters were formed by expanded TCRs than by pre-sensitization or healthy control sets, consistent with antigen-driven responses. Patch test score was positively correlated with the number of PT1 expanded TCRs, with significance at thresholds 8, 16 and 32 but not at 4. Repeated subsampling changed both the strength of the expansion versus patch-test correlation and the threshold at which the correlation became significant. No change with DPC sensitization was found in the number of TCRs above 1 in 1000 frequency, and no evidence of global repertoire structure alterations was found. Because all patients had alopecia, a presumed autoimmune disease, the immune response of the patients might differ from that of healthy individuals.

Libraries were prepared through RACE. TCRdb shows the sequencer as NextSeq 500. During library preparation, unique molecular identifiers were attached to individual cDNA molecules so that TCRs could be counted quantitatively and reproducibly. For every blood RNA sample, sequencing covered both the TCR alpha and TCR beta chains. Per the original workflow: The median number of TCRs per sample was approximately 96,000, ranging from roughly 20,000 to 700,000. The Decombinator software suite was used to annotate V, J and CDR3 in the TCR reads. For the PS versus PT1 abundance plots, all samples were subsampled to the same number of TCRs (28,000). TCRs were defined as expanded if absent before sensitization and observed at least eight times at the 2-week time point. Using fastp at Q25 and MiXCR, TCRdb reprocessed the public reads and kept productive beta chains. Each record represents a unique CDR3 protein, reported with the most common genes and DNA among its rows. None of the V and J calls come from the authors' own analysis; TCRdb made them. The table for this sample lists fewer than 500,000 distinct CDR3 sequences; more than 4.5% of them were counted only once. Approximately 2.5% of the sample goes to the ten largest clones.

Sample time point, as interpreted from the label and publication: patch test 1, 2 weeks after DPC sensitization. The intended sense of this specimen's treatment or condition label: therapeutic diphenylcyclopropenone sensitization with weekly scalp DPC. At each patch-test visit, blood was drawn before the patch test was applied. Patients were eligible if aged 18 to 70, diagnosed with alopecia and judged suitable for DPC therapy, and pregnant patients were excluded. Unfractionated whole blood was collected in Tempus Blood RNA tubes, and total RNA was extracted from that blood. The clonotype originates from a woman between 50 and 59 years old with alopecia areata. Some clones in this sample may be carry-over from other donors' samples. The sequence links TRBV12-3 or TRBV12-4 to TRBJ1-1; the D gene remains uncertain. Specimen: whole blood, collected in connection with sensitization to the hapten diphenylcyclopropenone (DPC). CDR3 sequence: CTSSLDPWTEAFF. The DNA sequence is TGTACCAGCAGTTTAGACCCATGGACTGAAGCTTTCTTT.